The entry below gives a single T cell receptor (beta chain) sequence along with its context. The data stem from a study of cytomegalovirus exposure and HLA in healthy donors. Primers for the PCR totalled 60 Vbeta and 13 Jbeta. Measured with immunoSEQ multiplex PCR; TCRdb has only the in-frame clones, and not every one. This sample has about 190,000 clones, with around four fifths found just once. Germline trimming cut 5 bases from V and 9 bases from J; bases unmatched to any gene: 5. The V gene's germline CDR1 is SGHTA and CDR2 FQGNSA. The CDR3 has 13 residues. The chain joins TRBV7-2 to TRBJ2-1; 9 nucleotides agree with TRBD1. The receptor was isolated from a woman in her forties or fifties in good health and CMV-seropositive. The sample taken for sequencing was PBMCs. DNA for the CDR3: TGTGCCAGCAGCCCACGACAGGGGGGTGAGCAGTTCTTC. This translates into CASSPRQGGEQFF.